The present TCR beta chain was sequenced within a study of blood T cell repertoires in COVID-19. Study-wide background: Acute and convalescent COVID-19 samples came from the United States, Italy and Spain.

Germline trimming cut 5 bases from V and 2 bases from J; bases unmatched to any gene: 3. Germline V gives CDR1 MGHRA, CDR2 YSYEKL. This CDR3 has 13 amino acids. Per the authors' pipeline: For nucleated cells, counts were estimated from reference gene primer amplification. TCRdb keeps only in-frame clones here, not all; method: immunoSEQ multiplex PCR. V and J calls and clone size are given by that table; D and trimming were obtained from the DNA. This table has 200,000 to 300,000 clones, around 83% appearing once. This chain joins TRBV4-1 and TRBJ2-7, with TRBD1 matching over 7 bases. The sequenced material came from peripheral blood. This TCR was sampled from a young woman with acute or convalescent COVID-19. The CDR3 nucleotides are TGCGCCAGCAGCACCGGGACAGCCTACGAGCAGTACTTC. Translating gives CASSTGTAYEQYF.